These 21 T cell receptor beta chains were sequenced from one sample in a study of early T cells in non-severe SARS-CoV-2 infection. In TCRdb, the 5' RACE reads were re-called with MiXCR into one record per CDR3 protein. The sample gives approximately 70,000 distinct CDR3 sequences, roughly an eighth of which show up once; approximately 5% is in the top ten. The sample consisted of whole blood, taken at baseline. Receptors were obtained from an adult who was a healthcare worker with PCR-confirmed SARS-CoV-2 infection or an uninfected control (not recorded which).

The CDR3 region has the DNA TGTGCCAGCAGCCAAGTCCAAGCGGGGGGACACGAGCAGTACTTC. Protein: CASSQVQAGGHEQYF. This chain connects TRBV3-1 to TRBJ2-7; 9 nucleotides align to TRBD2. V lost 1 base to trimming and J lost 5 bases; unmatched junction nucleotides: 6. The CDR3 sequence is 15 residues long. Germline CDR1 and CDR2: LGHDT and YNNKEL (reference sequence).

This clonotype came up many times. The rearrangement joins TRBV24-1 to TRBJ2-1, with a tentative D call TRBD1 (6 bases). The CDR3 is made up of 13 amino acids. Germline V CDR1 and CDR2: KGHDR, SFDVKD. The V gene lost 4 bases and the J gene lost 9 bases, with 12 bases spanning the gap. CDR3 DNA sequence: TGTGCCACCAGTGACCCGACAGGCACTGAGCAGTTCTTC. Protein product: CATSDPTGTEQFF.

This clonotype was counted a few times. V is TRBV6-2 or TRBV6-3 and J is TRBJ2-1; 9 nucleotides match TRBD1. This CDR3 has 14 amino acids. The V gene's germline CDR1 is MNHEY and CDR2 SVGEGT. V lost 5 bases, J lost 8 bases, and 7 bases stayed unmatched. In nucleotides, the CDR3 is TGTGCCAGCAGTCGACAGGGGGTACGGGATGAGCAGTTCTTC. Translated: CASSRQGVRDEQFF.

The chain carries TRBV10-3 and TRBJ2-7; no clear D gene. The germline V gene has CDR1 ENHRY and CDR2 SYGVKD. CDR3 length equals 15 residues. In DNA form, the CDR3 reads TGTGCGACCTCACGAGCTGTCGTAGTCTCCTACGAGCAGTACTTC. Its translation: CATSRAVVVSYEQYF.

This clonotype appeared many times. The rearrangement uses TRBV20-1 and TRBJ2-2; 7 bases align to TRBD2. V shed 0 bases and J 2 bases; nucleotides not matched to a gene: 3. Germline V gives CDR1 DFQATT, CDR2 SNEGSKA (reference sequence). The CDR3 runs 15 residues. CDR3 coding DNA: TGCAGTGCTAGAGATCGGACTAGAAACACCGGGGAGCTGTTTTTT. Its translation: CSARDRTRNTGELFF.

This clonotype showed up just a few times. V gene TRBV9 combines with J gene TRBJ1-2; possible D gene TRBD1, 5 bases. CDR3 size: 15 residues. V lost 4 bases, J lost 4 bases, and 17 bases lay in between. Germline CDR1 and CDR2: SGDLS and YYNGEE. The CDR3 DNA follows: TGTGCCAGCAGCCCACGACAGCTTTCTGGCTATGGCTACACCTTC. This gives the protein CASSPRQLSGYGYTF.

This clonotype was seen at least ten times. The V gene is TRBV4-1, the J gene TRBJ2-7; D is ambiguous. The CDR3 runs 11 residues. Trimming removed 0 bases at V and 3 bases at J, with 0 bases between. Germline CDR1 and CDR2: MGHRA and YSYEKL. CDR3 sequence: CASSQDYEQYF. In DNA, the CDR3 is TGCGCCAGCAGCCAAGACTACGAGCAGTACTTC.

This clonotype has only a few counts. This rearrangement joins TRBV24-1 to TRBJ2-1; possible D gene TRBD2, 6 bases. V gave up 3 bases and J gave up 0 bases, with 11 bases separating them. The CDR3 has 16 residues. In germline, CDR1 is KGHDR, CDR2 SFDVKD. The CDR3 region is CATSDPDGSSYNEQFF. The CDR3 region has the DNA TGTGCCACCAGTGATCCGGACGGGAGCTCCTACAATGAGCAGTTCTTC.

Ten or more counts support this clonotype. V is TRBV5-4 and J is TRBJ1-1, with D unclear. The V end was cut by 4 bases, the J end by 0 bases, with 13 bases between. The CDR3 extends over 15 amino acids. The V gene's germline CDR1 is SGHNT and CDR2 YYREEE (reference sequence). The CDR3 coding sequence is TGTGCCAGCAGCGGGGAGGCGGTGATGAACACTGAAGCTTTCTTT. Translation: CASSGEAVMNTEAFF.

This rearrangement joins TRBV30 to TRBJ2-7; no firm D call. Germline V lookup: CDR1 GTSNPN, CDR2 SVGIG (reference sequence). The V gene lost 2 bases and the J gene lost 4 bases, with 9 bases spanning the gap. There are 12 residues in the CDR3. CDR3 protein: CAWSSLIYEQYF. As DNA, the CDR3 is TGTGCCTGGAGTTCCCTTATATACGAGCAGTACTTC.

The table lists this clonotype with many counts. CDR3 amino acids: CASSYRGRVSADTQYF. The CDR3 coding sequence is TGTGCCAGCAGTTACAGGGGGCGCGTTAGCGCAGATACGCAGTATTTT. This rearrangement joins TRBV5-4 to TRBJ2-3; TRBD1 agrees at 9 bases. CDR1 and CDR2 from the germline V gene are SGHNT and YYREEE (reference sequence). The CDR3 consists of 16 residues. V dropped 5 bases and J dropped 4; count of bases not matched to a gene: 11.

This clonotype was counted a few times. The chain combines TRBV5-6 with TRBJ2-5; D remains unclear. This CDR3 spans 14 amino acids. Germline V gives CDR1 SGHDT, CDR2 YYEEEE. Trimming stripped 0 bases from V and 2 bases from J, with 8 bases between. The chain's CDR3 is CASSLAGTQETQYF. The CDR3 DNA reads as TGTGCCAGCAGCTTGGCCGGTACACAAGAGACCCAGTACTTC.

This chain joins TRBV7-8 and TRBJ2-3; TRBD1 agrees at 7 bases. V lost 1 base, J lost 5 bases, and 6 bases stayed unmatched. Germline V CDR1 and CDR2: SGHVS, FQNEAQ. The CDR3 length is 15 residues. The CDR3 spells CASSLGGAGGDTQYF. The CDR3, as DNA: TGTGCCAGCAGCTTAGGTGGGGCAGGGGGAGATACGCAGTATTTT.

The J gene is TRBJ2-3, the V gene TRBV5-5, with 12 positions matching TRBD2. The CDR3 has 16 amino acids. J lost 4 bases, V lost 4 bases, and 7 bases had no gene match. Germline values: CDR1 SGHKS, CDR2 YYEKEE (reference sequence). CDR3 amino acids: CASSRRTSGTADTQYF. The DNA for the CDR3 is TGTGCCAGCAGCAGGAGGACTAGCGGGACCGCAGATACGCAGTATTTT.

The CDR3 sequence is CASSLSGRGAFF. In DNA form, the CDR3 reads TGTGCCAGCAGCTTGTCGGGGAGGGGAGCTTTCTTT. The chain links TRBV11-2 to TRBJ1-1, with D perhaps matching TRBD1 (5 bases). CDR1 and CDR2 from the germline V gene are SGHAT and FQNNGV. V gave up 3 bases and J gave up 10 bases, with 12 bases separating them. The CDR3 length is 12 residues.

This clonotype was found a few times. This sequence joins TRBV5-5 and TRBJ2-7; the D is unclear. The ends were cut back, 3 bases at V and 6 bases at J, with 13 bases in the middle. The CDR3 sequence is 13 residues long. The germline V gene has CDR1 SGHKS and CDR2 YYEKEE (reference sequence). The CDR3 region is CASSSTTMGEQYF. The CDR3 bases are TGTGCCAGCAGCTCGACAACAATGGGCGAGCAGTACTTC.

The table lists this clonotype with a few counts. The rearrangement joins TRBV12-3 or TRBV12-4 to TRBJ1-5; TRBD1 is a possible D gene (5 bases). Trimming pared 5 bases from V and 2 bases from J, leaving 16 bases between. This CDR3 has 16 residues. In DNA, the CDR3 is TGTGCCAGCAGTCCCTCCGCCAGGGTTGGCAATCAGCCCCAGCATTTT. Translation gives CASSPSARVGNQPQHF.

The sample holds many counts of this clonotype. The chain carries TRBV24-1 and TRBJ2-1, with 11 bases lining up with TRBD2. Germline CDR1 is KGHDR and CDR2 is SFDVKD. V was clipped by 4 bases and J by 8 bases; unmatched bases: 9. This CDR3 has 16 residues. The CDR3 bases are TGTGCCACCAGTGACGCTACTAGCGGGAGTGTTTATGAGCAGTTCTTC. It specifies CATSDATSGSVYEQFF.

The chain combines TRBV6-6 with TRBJ2-7; a possible D gene is TRBD2 (6 bases). The germline V gene encodes CDR1 MNHNY and CDR2 SVGAGI (reference sequence). The CDR3 extends over 13 amino acids. Trimming pared 3 bases from V and 7 bases from J, leaving 13 bases between. The chain's CDR3 is CASSYVAAGEQYF. CDR3 DNA: TGTGCCAGCAGTTATGTAGCGGCGGGGGAGCAGTACTTC.

This chain uses TRBV7-6 with TRBJ2-7, with 9 bases fitting TRBD2. Germline lookup yields CDR1 SGHVS and CDR2 FNYEAQ. Trimming removed 7 bases from V and 0 bases from J; junction bases left unmatched: 7. The CDR3 consists of 15 residues. This CDR3 reads CASTPTSGGSYEQYF. For the CDR3, the DNA is TGTGCCAGCACCCCGACTAGCGGCGGCTCCTACGAGCAGTACTTC.

This sequence joins TRBV5-1 and TRBJ2-6, with D possibly matching TRBD1 (6 bases). The CDR3 sequence is 15 residues long. Trimming cost V 2 bases and J 3 bases, with 9 bases left between them. The germline CDR1 and CDR2 sequences are SGHRS and YFSETQ. The CDR3 DNA reads as TGCGCCAGCAGCTTTTCAGGGGTTGGGGCCAACGTCCTGACTTTC. As protein: CASSFSGVGANVLTF.